The clone carrying this TCR beta chain was recorded only once. These data come from a study of blood T cell repertoires in COVID-19. For the study at large: T cells, B-cell-depleted T cells, or PBMCs provided the cDNA or gDNA that served as material.

Followed over time, Seattle patients had been enrolled while infection was active. In the source study's methods: Reference gene primer amplification in the assay estimated nucleated cell counts. Clones were sequenced by immunoSEQ multiplex PCR, and TCRdb holds only the in-frame ones, with some missing. That table supplies the V and J calls and clone size; D and trimming were determined from the DNA. The data contain approximately 90,000 clones, about 83% of them seen just once; the ten biggest clones take up 6.3%. CDR3 length: 15 amino acids. The V end was cut by 5 bases, the J end by 7 bases, with 18 bases between. Germline V gives CDR1 MNHEY, CDR2 SMNVEV (reference sequence).

Sequencing was performed on peripheral blood. This chain uses TRBV27 with TRBJ2-1, with TRBD2 as a possible D gene (7 bases). This sequence originates from a man aged 65 to 85 with COVID-19, enrolled during active disease. DNA of the CDR3: TGTGCCAGCAGTCCCCGAGGGGCGGGGGCAAATGAGCAGTTCTTC. This sequence encodes CASSPRGAGANEQFF.